These T cell receptor beta chains were read from a single sample in a study of immune evolution from preneoplasia to lung adenocarcinoma. The data were produced by immunoSEQ multiplex PCR, yet TCRdb's version contains in-frame clones alone and is incomplete. The table records around 8,000 clones, 83% of them present only once. Material for sequencing was FFPE minimally invasive lung adenocarcinoma tissue. The origin of the receptors is a person aged 65 to 85 with lung adenocarcinoma. The CDR3 runs from the conserved cysteine through the conserved F or W. Fields, in order: CDR3 protein, CDR3 DNA, D gene, J gene, clone size, V gene. The D gene is left open where the match is weak. Clone size, where shown, is once, few, many, or a class for clones that have expanded.

CDR3: CASSMGQPYGYTF
DNA: TGTGCCAGTAGTATGGGGCAACCGTATGGCTACACCTTC
D: NA
J: TRBJ1-2
size: NA
V: TRBV19

CDR3: CASSLEGGSSGYTF
DNA: TGTGCCAGCAGCTTAGAAGGCGGGTCGAGTGGCTACACCTTC
D: NA
J: TRBJ1-2
size: NA
V: TRBV7-9

CDR3: CASSFWGGSGNTIYF
DNA: TGCGCCAGCAGCTTCTGGGGGGGCTCTGGAAACACCATATATTTT
D: NA
J: TRBJ1-3
size: NA
V: TRBV5-1

CDR3: CASSLGRDEQYF
DNA: TGTGCCAGCAGCCTGGGTCGTGATGAGCAGTACTTC
D: NA
J: TRBJ2-7
size: NA
V: TRBV13

CDR3: CASSQVLETGRETQYF
DNA: TGCGCCAGCAGCCAAGTCCTAGAGACAGGAAGAGAGACCCAGTACTTC
D: NA
J: TRBJ2-5
size: NA
V: TRBV4-1

CDR3: CASSLSGLAGSDTQYF
DNA: TGTGCCAGCAGCCTAAGTGGACTAGCGGGATCAGATACGCAGTATTTT
D: TRBD2
J: TRBJ2-3
size: NA
V: TRBV13

CDR3: CASSFITGYGYTF
DNA: TGTGCCAGCAGTTTCATTACGGGGTATGGCTACACCTTC
D: NA
J: TRBJ1-2
size: few
V: TRBV28

CDR3: CAWSAGGLGYTF
DNA: TGTGCCTGGAGTGCAGGGGGCCTTGGCTACACCTTC
D: TRBD1
J: TRBJ1-2
size: NA
V: TRBV30

CDR3: CASRPTKGEKLFF
DNA: TGTGCCAGCAGACCGACTAAGGGTGAAAAACTGTTTTTT
D: NA
J: TRBJ1-4
size: NA
V: TRBV2

CDR3: CASRGNQGVGELFF
DNA: TGTGCCAGCAGGGGGAATCAGGGTGTCGGGGAGCTGTTTTTT
D: NA
J: TRBJ2-2
size: NA
V: TRBV6-1

CDR3: CASSQDIQRGHTDTQYF
DNA: TGTGCCAGCAGCCAAGATATCCAGCGGGGACACACAGATACGCAGTATTTT
D: NA
J: TRBJ2-3
size: once
V: TRBV4-2

CDR3: CASSLGLDRDHEQYF
DNA: TGCGCCAGCAGCTTGGGCTTGGACAGGGACCACGAGCAGTACTTC
D: TRBD1
J: TRBJ2-7
size: NA
V: TRBV5-1

CDR3: CASSLGGDQPQHF
DNA: TGTGCCAGCAGCTTGGGCGGCGATCAGCCCCAGCATTTT
D: NA
J: TRBJ1-5
size: NA
V: TRBV5-4

CDR3: CASSRDRGGEQYF
DNA: TGTGCCAGCTCACGAGACAGGGGCGGGGAGCAGTACTTC
D: TRBD1
J: TRBJ2-7
size: NA
V: TRBV18

CDR3: CASSYSGTYEQYF
DNA: TGTGCCAGCAGTTACTCGGGCACGTACGAGCAGTACTTC
D: NA
J: TRBJ2-7
size: NA
V: TRBV6-5

CDR3: CASSLGGASSGNTIYF
DNA: TGCGCCAGCAGCTTGGGTGGCGCCTCCTCTGGAAACACCATATATTTT
D: NA
J: TRBJ1-3
size: NA
V: TRBV5-1

CDR3: CASRLRDTFTDTQYF
DNA: TGTGCCAGCAGGCTCCGGGACACCTTCACAGATACGCAGTATTTT
D: NA
J: TRBJ2-3
size: NA
V: TRBV6-4

CDR3: CASGTYYRDRGRVKGYTF
DNA: TGTGCCAGCGGAACTTATTACCGGGACAGGGGGCGCGTGAAAGGCTACACCTTC
D: TRBD1
J: TRBJ1-2
size: NA
V: TRBV28

CDR3: CASSLRAGKSPYGYTF
DNA: TGTGCCAGCAGCCTTAGGGCGGGGAAGTCGCCCTATGGCTACACCTTC
D: NA
J: TRBJ1-2
size: NA
V: TRBV13

CDR3: CASNRDSQANYGYTF
DNA: TGTGCCAGCAATAGGGACAGCCAAGCTAACTATGGCTACACCTTC
D: TRBD1
J: TRBJ1-2
size: NA
V: TRBV6-1

CDR3: CASSELTYGTGGVGGDQPQHF
DNA: TGTGCCAGCAGTGAACTCACATACGGGACAGGGGGCGTTGGTGGCGATCAGCCCCAGCATTTT
D: TRBD1
J: TRBJ1-5
size: NA
V: TRBV6-1

CDR3: CASSPGGGPSSYNEQFF
DNA: TGTGCCAGCAGCCCCGGGGGGGGCCCAAGCTCCTACAATGAGCAGTTCTTC
D: TRBD2
J: TRBJ2-1
size: NA
V: TRBV27

CDR3: CASSFGGSSYEQYF
DNA: TGTGCCAGCAGCTTCGGGGGGAGCTCCTACGAGCAGTACTTC
D: TRBD2
J: TRBJ2-7
size: NA
V: TRBV7-2